This is a list of T cell receptor beta chains from one sample in a study of blood T cell repertoires in COVID-19. Some clones are missing from TCRdb's copy, which holds only in-frame ones; the method was immunoSEQ multiplex PCR. This sample has just under 300,000 clones, with more than 75% found just once. Source material: peripheral blood. The receptors were sampled from a man aged 65 to 79 with acute or convalescent COVID-19. CDR3s include the opening cysteine and the closing phenylalanine or tryptophan. Fields, in order: CDR3 protein, CDR3 DNA, D gene, J gene, clone size, V gene. The D gene is left open where the match is weak. Only some rows state a clone size, as once, few, many or a class for expanded clones.

CDR3aa: CASRRQGYGYTF
CDR3nt: TGTGCCAGCAGAAGACAGGGCTATGGCTACACCTTC
d_gene: TRBD1
j_gene: TRBJ1-2
abundance: once
v_gene: TRBV6-5

CDR3aa: CASSSVGGWDTQYF
CDR3nt: TGTGCCAGCAGTTCCGTCGGGGGGTGGGATACGCAGTATTTT
d_gene: TRBD2
j_gene: TRBJ2-3
abundance: NA
v_gene: TRBV5-6

CDR3aa: CASSPHRAGGGGELFF
CDR3nt: TGTGCCAGCAGCCCCCACAGGGCTGGAGGCGGCGGGGAGCTGTTTTTT
d_gene: NA
j_gene: TRBJ2-2
abundance: NA
v_gene: TRBV7-2

CDR3aa: CASSQADRNSPLHF
CDR3nt: TGCGCCAGCAGCCAGGCGGACAGAAATTCACCCCTCCACTTT
d_gene: NA
j_gene: TRBJ1-6
abundance: NA
v_gene: TRBV4-3

CDR3aa: CASSEQGGVETQYF
CDR3nt: TGTGCCAGCAGTGAACAGGGAGGGGTAGAGACCCAGTACTTC
d_gene: TRBD2
j_gene: TRBJ2-5
abundance: once
v_gene: TRBV2

CDR3aa: CVSSIIHTRLDYGYTF
CDR3nt: TGTGTCAGTAGTATCATCCACACCAGGCTTGACTATGGCTACACCTTC
d_gene: NA
j_gene: TRBJ1-2
abundance: NA
v_gene: TRBV19

CDR3aa: CASSSQSYNEQFF
CDR3nt: TGTGCCAGCAGCTCCCAGTCCTACAATGAGCAGTTCTTC
d_gene: NA
j_gene: TRBJ2-1
abundance: NA
v_gene: TRBV7-9

CDR3aa: CASRTAGTRGDTQYF
CDR3nt: TGTGCCAGCAGAACGGCCGGGACTAGAGGGGATACGCAGTATTTT
d_gene: TRBD2
j_gene: TRBJ2-3
abundance: NA
v_gene: TRBV2

CDR3aa: CASREQGALAKNIQYF
CDR3nt: TGTGCCAGCAGAGAACAGGGGGCTCTAGCCAAAAACATTCAGTACTTC
d_gene: TRBD1
j_gene: TRBJ2-4
abundance: NA
v_gene: TRBV6-4

CDR3aa: CAGPGGGGGNTIYF
CDR3nt: TGTGCCGGCCCGGGAGGGGGGGGAGGAAACACCATATATTTT
d_gene: NA
j_gene: TRBJ1-3
abundance: NA
v_gene: TRBV21-1

CDR3aa: CAWSVQRAGPSGNTIYF
CDR3nt: TGTGCCTGGAGTGTACAGCGGGCAGGACCCTCTGGAAACACCATATATTTT
d_gene: NA
j_gene: TRBJ1-3
abundance: NA
v_gene: TRBV30

CDR3aa: CASSRTSGIGGEQFF
CDR3nt: TGTGCCAGCAGCCGAACTAGCGGGATAGGTGGTGAGCAGTTCTTC
d_gene: TRBD2
j_gene: TRBJ2-1
abundance: NA
v_gene: TRBV7-6

CDR3aa: CASSPSTRSYEQYF
CDR3nt: TGTGCCAGCAGCCCCTCAACTCGCTCCTACGAGCAGTACTTC
d_gene: NA
j_gene: TRBJ2-7
abundance: NA
v_gene: TRBV3-1/TRBV3-2

CDR3aa: CASSSVQRVGDTEAFF
CDR3nt: TGCGCCAGCAGCTCCGTTCAGAGGGTTGGGGACACTGAAGCTTTCTTT
d_gene: NA
j_gene: TRBJ1-1
abundance: NA
v_gene: TRBV5-1

CDR3aa: CASSFTRLAGLTDTQYF
CDR3nt: TGTGCCAGCAGCTTCACCCGACTAGCGGGACTAACAGATACGCAGTATTTT
d_gene: TRBD2
j_gene: TRBJ2-3
abundance: few
v_gene: TRBV7-9

CDR3aa: CASSLGGTSNYEQYF
CDR3nt: TGTGCCAGCAGTTTAGGGGGCACCAGTAACTACGAGCAGTACTTC
d_gene: TRBD1
j_gene: TRBJ2-7
abundance: NA
v_gene: TRBV7-2

CDR3aa: CASSLTGTGNYGYTF
CDR3nt: TGTGCCAGCTCACTTACCGGGACAGGGAACTATGGCTACACCTTC
d_gene: TRBD1
j_gene: TRBJ1-2
abundance: NA
v_gene: TRBV18

CDR3aa: CASSEGRGYSNQPQHF
CDR3nt: TGTGCCAGCAGTGAAGGCAGGGGCTATAGCAATCAGCCCCAGCATTTT
d_gene: NA
j_gene: TRBJ1-5
abundance: NA
v_gene: TRBV6-1

CDR3aa: CASSQVQQGEAFF
CDR3nt: TGTGCCAGCAGCCAAGTGCAGCAGGGAGAAGCTTTCTTT
d_gene: NA
j_gene: TRBJ1-1
abundance: once
v_gene: TRBV3-1/TRBV3-2

CDR3aa: CASSLDRLGDTQYF
CDR3nt: TGCGCCAGCAGCTTGGACAGGTTAGGAGATACGCAGTATTTT
d_gene: NA
j_gene: TRBJ2-3
abundance: NA
v_gene: TRBV5-1

CDR3aa: CAIRWDTSTDTQYF
CDR3nt: TGTGCCATCAGGTGGGACACCAGCACAGATACGCAGTATTTT
d_gene: NA
j_gene: TRBJ2-3
abundance: NA
v_gene: TRBV10-3

CDR3aa: CASSLGASGRAVETQYF
CDR3nt: TGTGCCAGCAGCCTCGGGGCTAGCGGGAGGGCCGTGGAGACCCAGTACTTC
d_gene: TRBD2
j_gene: TRBJ2-5
abundance: NA
v_gene: TRBV11-2

CDR3aa: CASSVLAGETQYF
CDR3nt: TGTGCCAGCAGCGTCCTGGCGGGCGAGACCCAGTACTTC
d_gene: NA
j_gene: TRBJ2-5
abundance: NA
v_gene: TRBV9

CDR3aa: CASSIAGQGPYEQYF
CDR3nt: TGTGCCAGTAGTATAGCAGGGCAGGGGCCCTACGAGCAGTACTTC
d_gene: NA
j_gene: TRBJ2-7
abundance: NA
v_gene: TRBV19

CDR3aa: CASSPPQGAGAFF
CDR3nt: TGTGCCAGCTCACCCCCCCAGGGGGCGGGAGCTTTCTTT
d_gene: TRBD1
j_gene: TRBJ1-1
abundance: NA
v_gene: TRBV18

CDR3aa: CASLGGGPETQYF
CDR3nt: TGTGCCAGCCTCGGGGGGGGCCCGGAGACCCAGTACTTC
d_gene: TRBD2
j_gene: TRBJ2-5
abundance: NA
v_gene: TRBV3-1/TRBV3-2

CDR3aa: CASSEQGGAGSPLHF
CDR3nt: TGTGCCAGTAGCGAGCAAGGGGGCGCAGGTTCACCCCTCCACTTT
d_gene: TRBD1
j_gene: TRBJ1-6
abundance: NA
v_gene: TRBV6-5

CDR3aa: CASSFALGRTEKLFF
CDR3nt: TGCGCCAGCAGCTTCGCGTTGGGGCGTACTGAAAAACTGTTTTTT
d_gene: NA
j_gene: TRBJ1-4
abundance: NA
v_gene: TRBV5-1

CDR3aa: CASSRLPGRGNQPQHF
CDR3nt: TGTGCCAGCAGTCGTCTCCCGGGACGGGGGAATCAGCCCCAGCATTTT
d_gene: NA
j_gene: TRBJ1-5
abundance: NA
v_gene: TRBV28